This T cell receptor (beta chain) was obtained from a study of cytomegalovirus exposure and HLA in healthy donors. Background on the study: Out of 300 to 500 genotyped donors, about 80% belonged to the Caucasian-associated ancestry cluster. Study-wide results and caveats: Usually a TCR sequence was rare, but some public TCRs were found in many donors. Roughly even sequencing depth across donors was the assumption behind the presence/absence analyses.

The CDR3 extends over 13 amino acids. V gave up 8 bases and J gave up 6 bases, with 13 bases separating them. Germline V gene data show CDR1 as SGHTA and CDR2 as FQGTGA. For this clone: Its antigen is still unknown.

The study ran its PCR with 60 Vbeta and 13 Jbeta primers. Profiling relied on immunoSEQ multiplex PCR, and the TCRdb table lists in-frame clones only, not all of them. The table records 130,000 to 150,000 clones, around 70% of them present only once. J is TRBJ2-2 and V is TRBV7-3; the D gene is possibly TRBD2 (5 bases). The sequence was obtained from a middle-aged man in good health and CMV-seronegative. The sequenced sample was PBMCs. The CDR3 DNA sequence: TGTGCCAGCCGTCCGAGCGGCTCCGGGGAGCTGTTTTTT. Amino acid sequence: CASRPSGSGELFF.